This T cell receptor (beta chain) was sequenced for a study of beta chain features in type 1 diabetes. This clone was recorded many times. What it binds is unknown. Germline lookup yields CDR1 MDHEN and CDR2 SYDVKM. The CDR3 consists of 12 residues. The V gene lost 3 bases and the J gene lost 7 bases, with 7 bases spanning the gap. CD45RO/CCR7/CD25/CD127/CD95/CD27 sorting isolated CD4+ naive, central memory, regulatory and stem cell-like memory cells. Study observations and caveats: Shorter TCRB CDR3s, moderately but significantly so, marked every one of the four CD4+ subsets in Type 1 diabetes patients.

Expressed TCRB transcripts were sequenced because the isolated RNA had all been reverse transcribed beforehand. Clones were sequenced by immunoSEQ multiplex PCR, and TCRdb holds only the in-frame ones, with some missing. The sample includes about 150,000 clones, less than 15% of them seen just once. The origin of this receptor is a man aged 18 to 29 with type 1 diabetes. Sequenced: central memory CD4+ T cells from blood. The gene calls are TRBV28 and TRBJ2-1; no reliable D call. The CDR3 nucleotides are TGTGCCAGCAGTTTCAATTGGAATGAGCAGTTCTTC. Encoded protein: CASSFNWNEQFF.